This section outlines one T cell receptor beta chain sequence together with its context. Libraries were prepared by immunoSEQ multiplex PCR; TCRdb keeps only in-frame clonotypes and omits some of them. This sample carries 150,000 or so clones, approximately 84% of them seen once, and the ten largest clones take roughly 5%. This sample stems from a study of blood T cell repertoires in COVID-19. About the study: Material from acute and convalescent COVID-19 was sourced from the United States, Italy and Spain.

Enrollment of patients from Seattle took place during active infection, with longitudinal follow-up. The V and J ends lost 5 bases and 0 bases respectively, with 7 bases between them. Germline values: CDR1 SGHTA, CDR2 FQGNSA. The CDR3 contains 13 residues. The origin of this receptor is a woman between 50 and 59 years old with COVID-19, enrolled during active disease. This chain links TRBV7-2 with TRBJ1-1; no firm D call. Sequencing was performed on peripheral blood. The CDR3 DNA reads TGTGCCAGCAGCCCAGATATGAACACTGAAGCTTTCTTT. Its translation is CASSPDMNTEAFF.